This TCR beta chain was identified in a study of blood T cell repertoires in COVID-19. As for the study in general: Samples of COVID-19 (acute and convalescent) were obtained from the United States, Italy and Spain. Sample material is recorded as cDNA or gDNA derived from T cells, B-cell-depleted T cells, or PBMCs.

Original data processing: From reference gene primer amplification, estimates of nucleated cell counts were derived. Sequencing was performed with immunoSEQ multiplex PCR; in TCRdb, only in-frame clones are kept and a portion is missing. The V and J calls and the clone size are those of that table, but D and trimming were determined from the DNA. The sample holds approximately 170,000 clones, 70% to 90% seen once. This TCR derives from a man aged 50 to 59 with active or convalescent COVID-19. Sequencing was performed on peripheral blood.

The CDR3 sequence is CASSSGLAGGADIQYF. CDR3 DNA: TGTGCCAGCAGCTCGGGACTAGCGGGCGGGGCGGACATTCAGTACTTC. The rearrangement joins TRBV11-2 to TRBJ2-4; 12 nucleotides line up with TRBD2. Germline lookup yields CDR1 SGHAT and CDR2 FQNNGV. After removal of 4 bases from V and 8 bases from J, the junction contained 9 bases not matched to a gene. The CDR3 consists of 16 residues.